This entry lists 31 T cell receptor beta chains sequenced from one sample in a study of CXCR3-negative and CXCR3-positive naive CD8 T cells. Researchers prepared the TRB cDNA libraries using 5' RACE with UMI labels. TCRdb re-analyzed the 5' RACE reads; it lists each CDR3 protein once, without DNA. The sample is made up of 70,000 to 100,000 distinct CDR3 sequences, and the top ten hold approximately 0.99% of it. The sequencing sample was made of naive CXCR3- CD8+ T cells from blood. Stated subset: CD45RO-CCR7+CD27+CD95- naive CD8+ T cells lacking CXCR3 (TNR3-). These receptors were obtained from a human donor in good health. Some clones in this sample may be carry-over from other donors' samples.

The rearrangement uses TRBV7-8 and TRBJ2-7. Germline V CDR1 and CDR2: SGHVS, FQNEAQ. The CDR3 runs 15 residues. The CDR3 spells CASCLWSEDSYEQYF. The full variable domain, in which reference TRBV7-8 and TRBJ2-7 provide the parts outside the CDR3, is GAGVSQSPRYKVAKRGQDVALRCDPISGHVSLFWYQQALGQGPEFLTYFQNEAQLDKSGLPSDRFFAERPEGSVSTLKIQRTQQEDSAVYLCASCLWSEDSYEQYFGPGTRLTVT.

The V gene is TRBV20-1, the J gene TRBJ2-3; checking the TCRdb D call of TRBD2 is not possible without DNA. Germline V gene data show CDR1 as DFQATT and CDR2 as SNEGSKA (reference sequence). The CDR3 has 14 residues. CDR3: CSAASGLRSDTQYF.

V usage is TRBV29-1 and J usage is TRBJ1-2; TCRdb designates TRBD1, a call that cannot be tested without DNA. The CDR3 spans 12 residues. Germline V CDR1 and CDR2: SQVTM, ANQGSEA. CDR3 amino acids: CSVEWQGGGYTF.

The chain recombines TRBV29-1 with TRBJ1-4; with no DNA, the TCRdb D assignment of TRBD1 cannot be verified. This CDR3 has 16 residues. Germline assignment: CDR1 SQVTM and CDR2 ANQGSEA. This chain's CDR3 is CSVEDPHDRANEKLFF.

The CDR3 sequence is CSVESGGPGYGYTF. V and J are TRBV29-1 and TRBJ1-2. The CDR3 extends over 14 amino acids. Per the germline V gene, CDR1 is SQVTM and CDR2 is ANQGSEA.

The chain uses TRBV5-6 and TRBJ2-1; the D gene TCRdb calls, TRBD1, cannot be checked with no DNA. Germline CDR1 reads SGHDT; CDR2 reads YYEEEE. The CDR3 is 17 residues long. The CDR3 reads CASSQDQGQGVVNEQFF.

The chain couples TRBV7-9 to TRBJ2-3; TCRdb returns TRBD1, unconfirmable since there is no DNA. Germline-derived CDR1 and CDR2 are SEHNR and FQNEAQ (reference sequence). The CDR3 totals 14 residues. The CDR3 loop reads CASSPKPRGDTQYF.

The rearrangement uses TRBV6-5 and TRBJ2-7; without DNA, the TCRdb call of TRBD2 cannot be checked. Looked up from germline, CDR1 is MNHEY and CDR2 is SVGAGI. CDR3 length: 15 amino acids. The CDR3 is CASSYASGGFYEQYF.

CDR3: CASSQGVGGQGYGYTF. The chain joins TRBV4-3 to TRBJ1-2. The CDR3 is 16 residues long. Germline CDR1 is LGHNA and CDR2 is YSLEER.

The rearrangement joins TRBV5-1 to TRBJ1-2; TCRdb calls TRBD1, which cannot be checked without DNA. The CDR3 totals 15 residues. Germline V CDR1 and CDR2: SGHRS, YFSETQ. CDR3 sequence: CASSDRTGGEYGYTF.

V is TRBV6-4 and J is TRBJ2-1; the D call from TCRdb, TRBD1, cannot be confirmed without DNA. The CDR3 loop spans 14 amino acids. In germline, CDR1 is MRHNA, CDR2 SNTAGT. This CDR3 is CASSDGTGGNEQFF.

V and J are TRBV7-2 and TRBJ2-3; TCRdb's D call, TRBD2, is unchecked because there is no DNA. Germline CDR1 is SGHTA and CDR2 is FQGNSA. The CDR3 extends over 15 amino acids. This CDR3 is CASNLLAGVGDTQYF. Full variable domain (outside the CDR3, taken from reference TRBV7-2 and TRBJ2-3): GAGVSQSPSNKVTEKGKDVELRCDPISGHTALYWYRQSLGQGLEFLIYFQGNSAPDKSGLPSDRFSAERTGGSVSTLTIQRTQQEDSAVYLCASNLLAGVGDTQYFGPGTRLTVL.

The chain uses TRBV6-5 and TRBJ1-2. CDR3 size: 13 residues. Per germline, CDR1 MNHEY and CDR2 SVGAGI. CDR3: CASSYGGLYGYTF.

The chain combines TRBV3-1 with TRBJ2-1; the TCRdb call, TRBD1, lacks DNA for checking. The CDR3 is 17 amino acids. The germline gives CDR1 LGHDT, CDR2 YNNKEL (reference sequence). The CDR3 protein is CASSQGTGGFLYNEQFF.

The chain is built from TRBV7-8 and TRBJ1-2; with no DNA, the TCRdb D assignment of TRBD1 cannot be verified. The CDR3 totals 18 residues. Germline V gene lookup returns CDR1 SGHVS and CDR2 FQNEAQ. CDR3 in amino acids: CASSLLPGQGQANYGYTF.

V gene TRBV20-1 combines with J gene TRBJ2-1; no DNA is available, so the TRBD2 call from TCRdb remains unchecked. Germline V CDR1 and CDR2: DFQATT, SNEGSKA (reference sequence). This CDR3 has 20 amino acids. The CDR3 here is CSARDRGGLAGGFSYNEQFF.

This sequence joins TRBV7-9 and TRBJ2-2; the D call from TCRdb, TRBD2, cannot be confirmed without DNA. CDR1 and CDR2 (germline): SEHNR, FQNEAQ (reference sequence). The CDR3 runs 17 residues. The CDR3 is CASSLMLAGGITGELFF.

This chain uses TRBV9 with TRBJ2-7; there is no DNA to check the TCRdb D call of TRBD1. In germline, CDR1 is SGDLS, CDR2 YYNGEE. The CDR3 is 14 amino acids. The CDR3 sequence: CASSPGTVTREQYF.

The rearrangement uses TRBV5-6 and TRBJ2-5; the TRBD2 assignment by TCRdb is unverifiable without DNA. CDR1 and CDR2 from the germline V gene are SGHDT and YYEEEE. The CDR3 sequence is 15 residues long. The chain's CDR3 is CASSLAGDLGETQYF.

The chain uses TRBV4-3 and TRBJ1-2; TCRdb picks TRBD1, but there is no DNA to check that call. The CDR3 is 16 amino acids. Germline lookup yields CDR1 LGHNA and CDR2 YSLEER. The chain's CDR3 is CASSQAPQGAPYGYTF.

The chain has TRBV7-3 and TRBJ2-3; the TCRdb call, TRBD2, lacks DNA for checking. This CDR3 is 17 amino acids long. Germline assignment: CDR1 SGHTA and CDR2 FQGTGA. This CDR3 is CASSFTSGGFPTDTQYF.

The V gene is TRBV29-1, the J gene TRBJ1-1; TCRdb's D call of TRBD1 is untestable without DNA. The CDR3 has 15 amino acids. CDR1 is SQVTM, CDR2 ANQGSEA, per germline. The CDR3 loop reads CSVEGPVGQEIEAFF.

The genes are TRBV6-5 and TRBJ1-2; TCRdb lists TRBD1, though no DNA is available to test this call. Germline V gene data show CDR1 as MNHEY and CDR2 as SVGAGI. The CDR3 is 17 residues long. This CDR3 reads CASSYSTLGQGDFGYTF.

The gene calls are TRBV13 and TRBJ2-1; absent DNA, TCRdb's TRBD1 call cannot be checked. The germline CDR1 and CDR2 sequences are PRHDT and FYEKMQ (reference sequence). The CDR3 contains 16 residues. The CDR3 reads CASSLDPGVSYNEQFF.

The chain has TRBV3-1 and TRBJ2-7. This CDR3 region has 11 residues. Germline lookup yields CDR1 LGHDT and CDR2 YNNKEL (reference sequence). The CDR3 protein is CASSQYYEQYF.

The chain joins TRBV6-2 or TRBV6-3 to TRBJ1-5; TCRdb's assignment of TRBD1 cannot be checked, as there is no DNA. Germline V gene lookup returns CDR1 MNHEY and CDR2 SVGEGT. The CDR3 is 15 residues long. This chain's CDR3 is CASSYGDSSNQPQHF.

The rearrangement links TRBV27 to TRBJ2-7. CDR3 size: 13 residues. In germline, CDR1 is MNHEY, CDR2 SMNVEV (reference sequence). The CDR3 is CASSLSGHYEQYF.

CDR3 sequence: CAISESSGNSYEQYF. The chain couples TRBV10-3 to TRBJ2-7; the D call of TRBD2 rests on TCRdb alone, since no DNA is present to check it. Germline loops: CDR1 ENHRY, CDR2 SYGVKD. This CDR3 is built from 15 residues.

The rearrangement links TRBV9 to TRBJ1-1; TCRdb's D call, TRBD1, is unchecked because there is no DNA. In germline, CDR1 is SGDLS, CDR2 YYNGEE. This CDR3 comprises 15 residues. CDR3 sequence: CASSVTGGLRAEAFF.

V gene TRBV5-1 combines with J gene TRBJ2-7. The CDR3 spans 13 residues. Per the germline V gene, CDR1 is SGHRS and CDR2 is YFSETQ. Here the CDR3 reads CASSLEDGTEQYF.

This chain connects TRBV21-1 to TRBJ1-1; as DNA is missing, the TRBD1 call by TCRdb cannot be tested. TRBV21-1 is noted as a pseudogene. The CDR3 spans 16 residues. The CDR3 loop reads CASNFREHRVITEAFF.